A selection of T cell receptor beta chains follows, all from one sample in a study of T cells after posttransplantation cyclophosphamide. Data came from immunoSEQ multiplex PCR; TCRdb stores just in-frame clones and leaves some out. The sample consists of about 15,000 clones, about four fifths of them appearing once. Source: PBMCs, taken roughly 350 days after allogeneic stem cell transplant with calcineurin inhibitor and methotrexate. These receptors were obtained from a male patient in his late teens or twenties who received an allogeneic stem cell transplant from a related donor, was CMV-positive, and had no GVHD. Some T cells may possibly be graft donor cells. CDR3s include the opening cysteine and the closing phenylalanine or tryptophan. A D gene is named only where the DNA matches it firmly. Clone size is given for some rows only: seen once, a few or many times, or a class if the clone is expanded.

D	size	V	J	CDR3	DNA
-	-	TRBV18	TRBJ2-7	CASSPDLGGPAYEQYF	TGTGCCAGCTCACCGGATCTAGGGGGACCCGCCTACGAGCAGTACTTC
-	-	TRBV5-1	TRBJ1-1	CASSIGLRFDTEAFF	TGCGCCAGCAGCATAGGTCTGCGGTTTGACACTGAAGCTTTCTTT
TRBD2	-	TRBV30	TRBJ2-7	CAWSGGYLAETYEQYF	TGTGCCTGGAGTGGCGGCTACCTAGCGGAGACCTACGAGCAGTACTTC
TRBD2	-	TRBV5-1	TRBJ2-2	CASSPQAGGPGELFF	TGCGCCAGCAGCCCACAAGCGGGAGGGCCCGGGGAGCTGTTTTTT
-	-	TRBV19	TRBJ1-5	CASSIEAVNQPQHF	TGTGCCAGTAGTATAGAGGCCGTCAATCAGCCCCAGCATTTT
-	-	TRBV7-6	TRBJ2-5	CASSLGPQETQYF	TGTGCCAGCAGCTTGGGGCCCCAAGAGACCCAGTACTTC
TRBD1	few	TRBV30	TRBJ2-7	CAWSPGTGDYEQYF	TGTGCCTGGAGTCCAGGGACAGGGGACTACGAGCAGTACTTC
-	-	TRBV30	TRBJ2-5	CAWSEQGRLYF	TGTGCCTGGTCTGAACAGGGGAGGTTGTACTTC
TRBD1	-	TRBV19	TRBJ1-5	CASSTIQGAINQPQHF	TGTGCCAGTAGTACGATACAGGGGGCGATTAATCAGCCCCAGCATTTT
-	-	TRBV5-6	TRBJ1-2	CASSLASGAGGYTF	TGTGCCAGCAGCTTGGCCTCAGGGGCAGGTGGCTACACCTTC
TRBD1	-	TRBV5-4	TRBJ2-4	CASSPRGGTSEIQYF	TGTGCCAGCAGTCCTCGAGGGGGCACATCGGAAATTCAGTACTTC
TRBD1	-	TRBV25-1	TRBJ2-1	CASSTLPGTVNEQFF	TGTGCCAGCAGTACCCTCCCTGGGACAGTTAATGAGCAGTTCTTC
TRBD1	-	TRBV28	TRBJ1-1	CASSLTGGKVTEAFF	TGTGCCAGCAGTTTGACAGGGGGCAAGGTCACTGAAGCTTTCTTT
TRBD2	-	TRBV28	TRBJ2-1	CASSKQRGNSEQFF	TGTGCCAGCAGTAAGCAGCGGGGCAACAGTGAGCAGTTCTTC
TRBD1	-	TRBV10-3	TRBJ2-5	CAISEFAGGAEETQYF	TGTGCCATCAGTGAGTTTGCAGGGGGCGCGGAAGAGACCCAGTACTTC
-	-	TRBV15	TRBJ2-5	CATSRDLPGNRETQYF	TGTGCCACCAGCAGAGATTTGCCGGGGAACCGGGAGACCCAGTACTTC
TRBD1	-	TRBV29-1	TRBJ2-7	CSVERGTGYEQYF	TGCAGCGTTGAAAGGGGGACAGGGTACGAGCAGTACTTC
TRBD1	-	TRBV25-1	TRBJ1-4	CASRMGTGTNEKLFF	TGTGCCAGCAGGATGGGGACAGGGACTAATGAAAAACTGTTTTTT
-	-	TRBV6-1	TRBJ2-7	CASSMRDDYEQYF	TGTGCCAGCAGCATGAGAGATGACTACGAGCAGTACTTC
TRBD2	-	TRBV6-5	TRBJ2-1	CASRLAGASYSEQFF	TGTGCCAGCAGGCTAGCGGGAGCTTCCTACAGTGAGCAGTTCTTC
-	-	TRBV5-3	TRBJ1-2	CARSLGGAEGYTF	TGTGCCAGAAGCTTGGGGGGCGCGGAGGGCTACACCTTC
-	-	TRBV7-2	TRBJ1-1	CASSFGQGNTEAFF	TGTGCCAGCAGCTTTGGGCAAGGGAACACTGAAGCTTTCTTT
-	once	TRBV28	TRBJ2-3	CASSPLARSFDTQYF	TGTGCCAGCAGTCCCTTAGCTCGGAGCTTCGATACGCAGTATTTT
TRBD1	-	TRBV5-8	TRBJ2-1	CASSWDSSTYSEQFF	TGTGCCAGCAGCTGGGACAGTTCAACATACAGTGAGCAGTTCTTC
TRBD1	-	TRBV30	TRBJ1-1	CAWSVPRQGAIKAFF	TGTGCCTGGAGTGTACCCCGCCAGGGGGCTATAAAAGCTTTCTTT
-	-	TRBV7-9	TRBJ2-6	CASSLDVSSGANVLTF	TGTGCCAGCAGCTTAGACGTGAGCTCTGGGGCCAACGTCCTGACTTTC
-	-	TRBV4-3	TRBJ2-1	CASSPVARGPPRASEQFF	TGCGCCAGCAGCCCTGTCGCCCGCGGACCCCCGAGGGCCAGTGAGCAGTTCTTC
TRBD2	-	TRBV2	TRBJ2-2	CASSETSGMGGELFF	TGTGCCAGCAGCGAGACTAGCGGGATGGGCGGGGAGCTGTTTTTT
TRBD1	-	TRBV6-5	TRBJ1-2	CASRGRDRAYGYTF	TGTGCCAGCAGGGGCCGGGACAGGGCCTATGGCTACACCTTC
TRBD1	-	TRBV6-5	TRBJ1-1	CASRSGQGWAEAFF	TGTGCCAGCCGATCAGGACAGGGGTGGGCTGAAGCTTTCTTT